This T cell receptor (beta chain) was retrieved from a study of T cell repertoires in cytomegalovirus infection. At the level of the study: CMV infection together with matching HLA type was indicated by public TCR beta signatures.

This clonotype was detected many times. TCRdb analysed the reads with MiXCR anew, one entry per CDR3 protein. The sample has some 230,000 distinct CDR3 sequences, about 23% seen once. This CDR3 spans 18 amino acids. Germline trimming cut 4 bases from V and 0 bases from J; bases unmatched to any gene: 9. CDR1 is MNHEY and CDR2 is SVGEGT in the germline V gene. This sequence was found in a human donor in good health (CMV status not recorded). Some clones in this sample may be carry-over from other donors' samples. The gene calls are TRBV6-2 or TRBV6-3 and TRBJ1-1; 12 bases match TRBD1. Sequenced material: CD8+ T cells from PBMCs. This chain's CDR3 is CASSFPGQGAWMNTEAFF. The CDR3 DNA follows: TGTGCCAGCAGTTTTCCGGGACAGGGGGCATGGATGAACACTGAAGCTTTCTTT.